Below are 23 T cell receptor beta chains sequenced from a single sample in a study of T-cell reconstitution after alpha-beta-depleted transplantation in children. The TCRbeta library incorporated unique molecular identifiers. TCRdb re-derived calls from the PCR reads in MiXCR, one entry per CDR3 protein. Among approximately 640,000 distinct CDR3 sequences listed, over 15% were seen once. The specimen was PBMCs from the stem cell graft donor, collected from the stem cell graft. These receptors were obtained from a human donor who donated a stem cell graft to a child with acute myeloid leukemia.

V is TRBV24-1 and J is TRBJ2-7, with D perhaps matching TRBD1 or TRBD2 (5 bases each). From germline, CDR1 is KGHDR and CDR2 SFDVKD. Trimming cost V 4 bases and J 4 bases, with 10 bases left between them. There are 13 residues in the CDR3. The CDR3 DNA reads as TGTGCCACCAGTGACCGGGACCTATACGAGCAGTACTTC. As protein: CATSDRDLYEQYF.

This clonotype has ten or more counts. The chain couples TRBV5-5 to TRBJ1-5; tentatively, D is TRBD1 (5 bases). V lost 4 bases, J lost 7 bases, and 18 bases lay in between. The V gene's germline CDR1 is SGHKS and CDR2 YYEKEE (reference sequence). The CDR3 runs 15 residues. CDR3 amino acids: CASSAYRDGYQPQHF. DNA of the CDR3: TGTGCCAGCAGCGCCTACCGGGACGGATACCAGCCCCAGCATTTT.

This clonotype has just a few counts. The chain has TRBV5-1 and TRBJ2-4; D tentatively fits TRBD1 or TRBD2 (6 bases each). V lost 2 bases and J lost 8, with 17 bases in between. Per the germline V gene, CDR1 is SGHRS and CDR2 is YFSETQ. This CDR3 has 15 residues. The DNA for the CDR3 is TGCGCCAGCAGCTTACAGATGGGGGGCGCAGACATTCAGTACTTC. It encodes CASSLQMGGADIQYF.

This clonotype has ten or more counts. For the CDR3, the DNA is TGTGCCATCAGTGGACCAGGGACTAGCGGGCCAACGCAGTATTTT. Its translation is CAISGPGTSGPTQYF. The V call is TRBV10-3, the J call TRBJ2-3, with 12 bases lining up with TRBD2. Germline CDR1 is ENHRY and CDR2 is SYGVKD. The CDR3 covers 15 residues. With V trimmed by 4 bases and J by 9 bases, 8 bases remained unmatched.

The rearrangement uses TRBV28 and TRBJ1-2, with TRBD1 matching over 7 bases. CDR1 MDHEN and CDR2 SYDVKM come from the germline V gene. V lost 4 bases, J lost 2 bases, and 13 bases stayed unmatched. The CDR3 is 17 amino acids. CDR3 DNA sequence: TGTGCCAGCAGTTCAACAGGCGCGGACAGGTTCAACTATGGCTACACCTTC. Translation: CASSSTGADRFNYGYTF.

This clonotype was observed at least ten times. The CDR3 reads CASSPRPSGGDNEQFF. CDR3 bases: TGTGCCAGCAGCCCACGGCCGAGCGGGGGTGACAATGAGCAGTTCTTC. V is TRBV7-3 and J is TRBJ2-1; 8 bases agree with TRBD2. The CDR3 sequence is 16 residues long. Trimming cost V 5 bases and J 5 bases; bases outside gene matches: 11. In germline, CDR1 is SGHTA, CDR2 FQGTGA.

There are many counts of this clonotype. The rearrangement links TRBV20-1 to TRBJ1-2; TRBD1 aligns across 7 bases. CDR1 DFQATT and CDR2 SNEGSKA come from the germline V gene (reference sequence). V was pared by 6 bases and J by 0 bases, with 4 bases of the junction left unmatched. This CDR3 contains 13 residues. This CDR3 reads CSAPGQTNYGYTF. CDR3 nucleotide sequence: TGCAGTGCCCCGGGACAGACTAACTATGGCTACACCTTC.

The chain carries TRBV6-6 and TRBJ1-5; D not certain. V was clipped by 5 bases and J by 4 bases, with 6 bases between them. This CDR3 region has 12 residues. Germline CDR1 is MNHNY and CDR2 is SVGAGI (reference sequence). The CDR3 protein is CASSGPNQPQHF. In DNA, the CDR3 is TGTGCCAGCAGTGGACCAAATCAGCCCCAGCATTTT.

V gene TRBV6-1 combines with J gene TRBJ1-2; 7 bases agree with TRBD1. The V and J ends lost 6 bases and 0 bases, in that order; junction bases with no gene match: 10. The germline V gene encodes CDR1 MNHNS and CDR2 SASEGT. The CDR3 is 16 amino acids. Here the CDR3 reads CASSKPRDRPNYGYTF. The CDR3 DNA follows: TGTGCCAGCAGCAAACCTCGGGACAGACCTAACTATGGCTACACCTTC.

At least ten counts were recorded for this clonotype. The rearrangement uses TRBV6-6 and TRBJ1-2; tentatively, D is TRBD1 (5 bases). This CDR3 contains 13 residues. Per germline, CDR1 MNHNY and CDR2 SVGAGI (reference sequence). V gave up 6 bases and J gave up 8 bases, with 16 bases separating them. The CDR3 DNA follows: TGTGCCAGCAGGATGCAGGGTAGGCACGGCTACACCTTC. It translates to CASRMQGRHGYTF.

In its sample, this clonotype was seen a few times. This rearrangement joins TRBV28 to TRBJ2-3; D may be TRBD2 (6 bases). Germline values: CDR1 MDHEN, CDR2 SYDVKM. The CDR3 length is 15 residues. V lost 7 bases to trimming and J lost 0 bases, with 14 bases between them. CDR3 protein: CASNLEGQSTDTQYF. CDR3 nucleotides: TGTGCCAGCAACTTGGAGGGGCAGAGCACAGATACGCAGTATTTT.

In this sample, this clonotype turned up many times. The CDR3 here is CASSHPGQGREQFF. Written as DNA, the CDR3 is TGTGCCAGCAGCCATCCGGGACAGGGGAGGGAGCAGTTCTTC. The J gene is TRBJ2-1, the V gene TRBV5-6, with 10 bases lining up with TRBD1. The V gene's germline CDR1 is SGHDT and CDR2 YYEEEE. The CDR3 consists of 14 residues. J lost 10 bases, V lost 4 bases, and 8 bases had no gene match.

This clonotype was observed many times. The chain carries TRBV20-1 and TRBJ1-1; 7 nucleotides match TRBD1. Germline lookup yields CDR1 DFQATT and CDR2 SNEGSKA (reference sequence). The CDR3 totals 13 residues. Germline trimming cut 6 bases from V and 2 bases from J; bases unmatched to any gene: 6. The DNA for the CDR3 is TGCAGTGCCCCGGGACAGCCAAACACTGAAGCTTTCTTT. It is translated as CSAPGQPNTEAFF.

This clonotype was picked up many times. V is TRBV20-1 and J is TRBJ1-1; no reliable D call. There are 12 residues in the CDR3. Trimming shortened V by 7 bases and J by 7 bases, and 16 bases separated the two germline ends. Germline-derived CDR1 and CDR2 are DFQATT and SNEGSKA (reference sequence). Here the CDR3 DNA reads TGCAGTGTAAAGGACCCGCTGGATGAAGCTTTCTTT. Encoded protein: CSVKDPLDEAFF.

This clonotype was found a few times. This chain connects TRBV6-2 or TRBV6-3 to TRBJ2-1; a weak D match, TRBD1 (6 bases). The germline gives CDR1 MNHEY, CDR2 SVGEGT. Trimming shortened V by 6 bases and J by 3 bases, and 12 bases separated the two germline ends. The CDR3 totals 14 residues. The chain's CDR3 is CASRPLQGYNEQFF. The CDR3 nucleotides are TGTGCCAGCAGGCCTCTACAGGGCTACAATGAGCAGTTCTTC.

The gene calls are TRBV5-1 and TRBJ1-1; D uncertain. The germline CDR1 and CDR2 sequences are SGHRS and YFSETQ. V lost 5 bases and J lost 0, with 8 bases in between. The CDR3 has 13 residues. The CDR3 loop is CASRRVLNTEAFF. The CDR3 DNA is TGCGCCAGCAGGAGGGTATTGAACACTGAAGCTTTCTTT.

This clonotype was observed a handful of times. In DNA, the CDR3 is TGTGCCAGCAGTTACTCGGGAAAGGGCAATCAGCCCCAGCATTTT. The encoded protein is CASSYSGKGNQPQHF. The V gene is TRBV6-5, the J gene TRBJ1-5; the D is unclear. Germline assignment: CDR1 MNHEY and CDR2 SVGAGI. The germline V and J ends were trimmed by 0 bases and 2 bases, with 8 bases remaining between them. This CDR3 spans 15 amino acids.

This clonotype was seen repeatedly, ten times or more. CDR3 in DNA: TGCAGTGCTAGAGGGGGGGGTGAGGGCAATCAGCCCCAGCATTTT. Translation gives CSARGGGEGNQPQHF. V and J are TRBV20-1 and TRBJ1-5; the D gene is possibly TRBD1 (5 bases). Trimming removed 1 base at V and 2 bases at J, with 12 bases between. Germline loops: CDR1 DFQATT, CDR2 SNEGSKA (reference sequence). The CDR3 contains 15 residues.

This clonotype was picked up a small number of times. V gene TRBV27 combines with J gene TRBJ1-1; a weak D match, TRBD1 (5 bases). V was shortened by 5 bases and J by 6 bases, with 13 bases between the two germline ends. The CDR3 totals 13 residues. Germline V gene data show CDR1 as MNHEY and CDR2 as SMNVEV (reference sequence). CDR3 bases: TGTGCCAGCAGTATGGGGGTTTTGGCTGAAGCTTTCTTT. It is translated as CASSMGVLAEAFF.

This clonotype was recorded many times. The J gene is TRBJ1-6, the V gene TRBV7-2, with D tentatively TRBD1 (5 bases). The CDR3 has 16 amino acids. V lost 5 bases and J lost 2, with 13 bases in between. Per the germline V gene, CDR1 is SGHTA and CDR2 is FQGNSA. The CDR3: CASSKRAGPYNSPLHF. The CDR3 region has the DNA TGTGCCAGCAGCAAAAGGGCGGGGCCCTATAATTCACCCCTCCACTTT.

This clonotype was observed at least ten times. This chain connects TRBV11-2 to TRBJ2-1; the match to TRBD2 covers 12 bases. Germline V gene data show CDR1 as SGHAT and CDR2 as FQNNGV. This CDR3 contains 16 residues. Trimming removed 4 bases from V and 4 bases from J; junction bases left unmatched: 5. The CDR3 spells CASSSLAGGIYNEQFF. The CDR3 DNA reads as TGTGCCAGCAGCTCCCTAGCGGGGGGGATTTACAATGAGCAGTTCTTC.

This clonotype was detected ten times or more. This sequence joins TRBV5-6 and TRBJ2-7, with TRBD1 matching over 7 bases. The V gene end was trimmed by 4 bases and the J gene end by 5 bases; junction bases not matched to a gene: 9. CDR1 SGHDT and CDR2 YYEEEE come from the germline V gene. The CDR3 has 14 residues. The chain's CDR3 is CASSDVGQVDEQYF. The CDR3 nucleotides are TGTGCCAGCAGCGACGTCGGACAGGTTGACGAGCAGTACTTC.

The CDR3 loop reads CASSSRDRGRWANVLTF. As DNA, the CDR3 is TGTGCCAGCAGTAGCCGGGACAGGGGGCGCTGGGCCAACGTCCTGACTTTC. The V gene is TRBV6-4, the J gene TRBJ2-6, with 12 bases identical to TRBD1. The CDR3 sequence is 17 residues long. With 5 bases clipped from V and 5 bases from J, the junction kept 7 bases outside the gene matches. CDR1 MRHNA and CDR2 SNTAGT come from the germline V gene.